The 30 T cell receptor beta chains presented below share a single source sample, sequenced in a study of response to subunit inactivated influenza vaccine. MiXCR, applied by TCRdb to the RT-PCR reads, yields one record per CDR3 protein. The table lists fewer than 800,000 distinct CDR3 sequences, approximately 14% of them singletons. Sequencing was performed on PBMCs from blood, taken roughly 12 days after vaccination. These TCRs come from a man over 45 who received an inactivated influenza vaccine.

This clonotype was seen a single time. The V gene is TRBV28, the J gene TRBJ2-7; TRBD1 might be the D (5 bases). CDR3 length equals 14 residues. Germline V lookup: CDR1 MDHEN, CDR2 SYDVKM. Deletions cut 5 bases from V and 0 bases from J, with 11 bases between. The CDR3 DNA reads TGTGCCAGCAGTAAGGGGTTAAGCTCCTACGAGCAGTACTTC. It is translated as CASSKGLSSYEQYF. Filled out from reference TRBV28 and TRBJ2-7, the complete variable domain reads DVKVTQSSRYLVKRTGEKVFLECVQDMDHENMFWYRQDPGLGLRLIYFSYDVKMKEKGDIPEGYSVSREKKERFSLILESASTNQTSMYLCASSKGLSSYEQYFGPGTRLTVT.

This clonotype was seen a handful of times. The chain combines TRBV3-1 with TRBJ2-7, with 13 bases fitting TRBD2. The length of the CDR3 is 17 residues. Germline-derived CDR1 and CDR2 are LGHDT and YNNKEL (reference sequence). The ends lost 4 bases at V and 6 bases at J; junction bases unmatched: 12. The CDR3 bases are TGTGCCAGCAGCCCCGGGACTAGCGGGATCCTCGGTACCGAGCAGTACTTC. Protein: CASSPGTSGILGTEQYF.

The sample holds a few counts of this clonotype. The chain has TRBV6-5 and TRBJ1-5; D not certain. The V and J ends lost 4 bases and 0 bases respectively, with 16 bases between them. The CDR3 spans 17 residues. From germline, CDR1 is MNHEY and CDR2 SVGAGI. Here the CDR3 DNA reads TGTGCCAGCAGTTCCTCTTACCCGGAATATAGCAATCAGCCCCAGCATTTT. This codes for CASSSSYPEYSNQPQHF.

The chain uses TRBV11-2 and TRBJ2-7, with a weak D call TRBD2 (7 bases). V was clipped by 4 bases and J by 2 bases, with 18 bases between them. This CDR3 region has 16 residues. Germline V CDR1 and CDR2: SGHAT, FQNNGV. CDR3 in DNA: TGTGCCAGCAGCTCCCCTGGGGGGGGCGATCCCTACGAGCAGTACTTC. It is translated as CASSSPGGGDPYEQYF.

This clonotype was detected ten times or more. The chain employs TRBV11-2 and TRBJ2-7, with TRBD2 matching 10 bases. The trim removed 3 bases at V and 6 bases at J, leaving 5 bases unmatched. The CDR3 spans 14 residues. Germline-derived CDR1 and CDR2 are SGHAT and FQNNGV. The CDR3 sequence: CASSFLAGVSEQYF. The CDR3 DNA sequence: TGTGCCAGCAGCTTTCTAGCGGGAGTCAGCGAGCAGTACTTC.

This clonotype turned up a few times. V usage is TRBV7-9 and J usage is TRBJ2-2; unclear D gene. The CDR3 has 13 residues. The germline V gene encodes CDR1 SEHNR and CDR2 FQNEAQ (reference sequence). Trimming shortened V by 2 bases and J by 10 bases, and 11 bases separated the two germline ends. CDR3 residues: CASSLNLVEELFF. CDR3 bases: TGTGCCAGCAGCTTAAATTTAGTCGAGGAGCTGTTTTTT.

The sample holds many counts of this clonotype. V gene TRBV28 combines with J gene TRBJ2-1; 14 nucleotides agree with TRBD2. CDR1 MDHEN and CDR2 SYDVKM come from the germline V gene. The trim removed 6 bases at V and 7 bases at J, leaving 2 bases unmatched. The CDR3 consists of 14 residues. CDR3 coding DNA: TGTGCCAGCAGAGGGACTAGCGGGAGAAATGAGCAGTTCTTC. This gives the protein CASRGTSGRNEQFF.

This clonotype appeared many times. V is TRBV20-1 and J is TRBJ1-1; D is undetermined. The CDR3 loop spans 13 amino acids. The germline V gene encodes CDR1 DFQATT and CDR2 SNEGSKA (reference sequence). The ends were cut back, 5 bases at V and 0 bases at J, with 10 bases in the middle. CDR3 residues: CSAYNAMNTEAFF. CDR3 nucleotide sequence: TGCAGTGCTTACAACGCCATGAACACTGAAGCTTTCTTT.

This clonotype was recorded many times. J is TRBJ2-4 and V is TRBV6-1, with D possibly being TRBD1 or TRBD2 (6 bases each). The CDR3 is 14 residues long. The ends were cut back, 4 bases at V and 8 bases at J, with 15 bases in the middle. Germline CDR1 MNHNS, CDR2 SASEGT. CDR3 protein: CASSVGGGGDIQYF. Here the CDR3 DNA reads TGTGCCAGCAGTGTCGGGGGCGGTGGGGACATTCAGTACTTC.

On this clonotype itself: An end of the junction differs from the germline gene, which may be a read error. The V call is TRBV20-1, the J call TRBJ2-1; D gene unclear. Germline CDR1 reads DFQATT; CDR2 reads SNEGSKA (reference sequence). The CDR3 sequence is 9 residues long. CDR3 region: CRANNEQFF. In nucleotides, the CDR3 is TGCAGGGCTAACAATGAGCAGTTCTTC.

V gene TRBV30 combines with J gene TRBJ1-4; D unresolved. CDR1 is GTSNPN, CDR2 SVGIG, per germline (reference sequence). CDR3 size: 17 residues. Deletions cut 0 bases from V and 2 bases from J, with 16 bases between. CDR3 sequence reads: CAWSVRLYSSTNEKLFF. CDR3 nucleotides: TGTGCCTGGAGTGTACGGCTTTATTCAAGCACTAATGAAAAACTGTTTTTT.

This clonotype was observed a handful of times. The chain uses TRBV24-1 and TRBJ2-1; 13 nucleotides match TRBD2. Trimming at V came to 5 bases and at J to 0 bases, leaving 6 bases not matched to a gene. CDR1 and CDR2 (germline): KGHDR, SFDVKD. This CDR3 contains 18 residues. CDR3 in amino acids: CATSGPRTSGSSYNEQFF. DNA for the CDR3: TGTGCCACCAGTGGCCCTAGGACTAGCGGGAGCTCCTACAATGAGCAGTTCTTC.

A few counts support this clonotype. The chain uses TRBV7-6 and TRBJ2-3, with 11 bases aligning to TRBD2. CDR1 and CDR2 (germline): SGHVS, FNYEAQ. The CDR3 runs to 16 residues. The V segment lost 6 bases and the J segment 2 bases; nucleotides outside the gene matches: 7. Here the CDR3 reads CASSRSGGVPTDTQYF. CDR3 DNA: TGTGCCAGCAGTCGTAGCGGGGGGGTACCCACAGATACGCAGTATTTT.

This clonotype was seen only a few times. The chain links TRBV4-3 to TRBJ1-2; D ambiguous. Trimming removed 1 base from V and 4 bases from J, with 16 bases in between. Germline CDR1 and CDR2: LGHNA and YSLEER. The CDR3 spans 16 residues. The CDR3 here is CASSQVVRQTGYGYTF. In nucleotides, the CDR3 is TGCGCCAGCAGCCAAGTGGTTAGGCAGACCGGCTATGGCTACACCTTC.

The sample holds a few counts of this clonotype. The chain recombines TRBV5-4 with TRBJ2-5; TRBD1 is a possible D gene (6 bases). V lost 0 bases to trimming and J lost 2 bases, with 14 bases between them. CDR3 length equals 16 residues. Germline CDR1 reads SGHNT; CDR2 reads YYREEE (reference sequence). The CDR3 loop is CASSLGGGRTQETQYF. The CDR3 nucleotides read TGTGCCAGCAGCTTGGGTGGGGGCCGTACTCAAGAGACCCAGTACTTC.

V is TRBV5-1 and J is TRBJ2-7, with D perhaps matching TRBD2 (7 bases). Germline values: CDR1 SGHRS, CDR2 YFSETQ. This CDR3 spans 15 amino acids. The V and J ends lost 0 bases and 6 bases respectively, with 16 bases between them. CDR3 amino acids: CASSLGDYTGREQYF. The CDR3 region has the DNA TGCGCCAGCAGCTTGGGGGACTATACAGGGCGCGAGCAGTACTTC.

The chain couples TRBV7-8 to TRBJ2-3, with 11 bases fitting TRBD2. With 6 bases clipped from V and 0 bases from J, the junction kept 8 bases outside the gene matches. In germline, CDR1 is SGHVS, CDR2 FQNEAQ. The CDR3 is 17 amino acids. The CDR3 DNA follows: TGTGCCAGCAGACGGACTAGCGGGCCTACTAGCACAGATACGCAGTATTTT. Residues: CASRRTSGPTSTDTQYF.

The chain has TRBV2 and TRBJ2-7, with 10 bases identical to TRBD1. Germline V gives CDR1 SNHLY, CDR2 FYNNEI. CDR3 length: 16 amino acids. Trimming at V came to 0 bases and at J to 2 bases, leaving 4 bases not matched to a gene. The CDR3 sequence is CASSEATGTGAYEQYF. The CDR3, as DNA: TGTGCCAGCAGTGAAGCAACCGGGACAGGGGCCTACGAGCAGTACTTC.

This chain connects TRBV15 to TRBJ2-7; D gene uncertain. This CDR3 has 15 residues. The germline gives CDR1 LNHNV, CDR2 YYDKDF (reference sequence). V was pared by 0 bases and J by 2 bases, with 11 bases between. CDR3 sequence: CATSRDSRAAYEQYF. CDR3 sequence (DNA): TGTGCCACCAGCAGAGATAGTCGAGCAGCCTACGAGCAGTACTTC.

This clonotype was picked up a small number of times. The chain couples TRBV19 to TRBJ2-1; D unresolved. Germline lookup yields CDR1 LNHDA and CDR2 SQIVND (reference sequence). The CDR3 sequence is 15 residues long. Trimming removed 5 bases from V and 0 bases from J, with 11 bases in between. As DNA, the CDR3 is TGTGCCAGTAGTTACGACATAGCCTCCTACAATGAGCAGTTCTTC. Amino acids: CASSYDIASYNEQFF.

This clonotype was observed at least ten times. The genes are TRBV5-1 and TRBJ2-5; D is undetermined. CDR1 is SGHRS, CDR2 YFSETQ, per germline. The CDR3 covers 13 residues. V was shortened by 5 bases and J by 0 bases, with 8 bases between the two germline ends. CDR3 region: CASSGADQETQYF. The CDR3 nucleotides are TGCGCCAGCAGTGGTGCCGACCAAGAGACCCAGTACTTC.

This clonotype showed up just a few times. The chain is built from TRBV7-2 and TRBJ2-4; D call uncertain. Germline CDR1 reads SGHTA; CDR2 reads FQGNSA. The CDR3 contains 14 residues. V was clipped by 3 bases and J by 0 bases, with 6 bases between them. The CDR3 coding sequence is TGTGCCAGCAGCTTCTCGCTAGCCAAAAACATTCAGTACTTC. It yields the protein CASSFSLAKNIQYF. Combining the CDR3 with reference TRBV7-2 and TRBJ2-4 gives the whole variable domain GAGVSQSPSNKVTEKGKDVELRCDPISGHTALYWYRQSLGQGLEFLIYFQGNSAPDKSGLPSDRFSAERTGGSVSTLTIQRTQQEDSAVYLCASSFSLAKNIQYFGAGTRLSVL.

The table lists this clonotype with a few counts. The CDR3 region is CASSSTSGVAWETQYF. The CDR3 nucleotides read TGCGCCAGCAGCTCCACTAGCGGGGTGGCCTGGGAGACCCAGTACTTC. V is TRBV5-1 and J is TRBJ2-5; 10 bases match TRBD2. The CDR3 extends over 16 amino acids. The V gene's germline CDR1 is SGHRS and CDR2 YFSETQ. Trimming removed 3 bases from V and 5 bases from J; junction bases left unmatched: 10.

This clonotype was detected only a few times. V and J are TRBV20-1 and TRBJ2-3; a weak D match, TRBD2 (6 bases). The CDR3 totals 15 residues. The V gene lost 1 base and the J gene lost 2 bases, with 13 bases spanning the gap. In germline, CDR1 is DFQATT, CDR2 SNEGSKA (reference sequence). The CDR3 DNA reads TGCAGTGCTAGAGGGCAGGCGGGGAACACAGATACGCAGTATTTT. Protein product: CSARGQAGNTDTQYF.

The rearrangement links TRBV10-3 to TRBJ1-1; D remains unclear. Germline CDR1 is ENHRY and CDR2 is SYGVKD. This CDR3 region has 16 residues. Trimming shortened V by 0 bases and J by 0 bases, and 11 bases separated the two germline ends. The CDR3 region is CAISESVGIMNTEAFF. In DNA form, the CDR3 reads TGTGCCATCAGTGAGTCGGTAGGGATCATGAACACTGAAGCTTTCTTT.

This clonotype was detected a few times. The chain joins TRBV10-3 to TRBJ2-1, with D possibly being TRBD2 (5 bases). Trimming cost V 3 bases and J 3 bases, with 24 bases left between them. This CDR3 contains 19 residues. Germline V gene data show CDR1 as ENHRY and CDR2 as SYGVKD. The CDR3 DNA sequence: TGTGCCATCAGTGATAGGAGCGGACCCACGACTTATAACTACAATGAGCAGTTCTTC. Its translation: CAISDRSGPTTYNYNEQFF.

In its sample, this clonotype was seen many times. This sequence joins TRBV20-1 and TRBJ2-3, with 7 bases fitting TRBD2. Trimming at V came to 2 bases and at J to 4 bases, leaving 0 bases not matched to a gene. CDR3 length: 12 residues. CDR1 is DFQATT and CDR2 is SNEGSKA in the germline V gene (reference sequence). The CDR3 sequence: CSARRGADTQYF. The CDR3 bases are TGCAGTGCTAGACGGGGGGCAGATACGCAGTATTTT.

With regard to this clonotype: Since a much larger clone is just one base distant, this may be a read error. The rearrangement joins TRBV20-1 to TRBJ2-1, with TRBD2 identical over 7 bases. The germline gives CDR1 DFQATT, CDR2 SNEGSKA (reference sequence). The CDR3 runs 14 residues. Losses at the gene ends were 3 bases for V and 8 bases for J; bases not matched to a gene: 10. CDR3 residues: CSASGLSGGDEQFF. Here the CDR3 DNA reads TGCAGTGCTAGCGGACTATCGGGAGGAGATGAGCAGTTCTTC.

V gene TRBV6-2 or TRBV6-3 combines with J gene TRBJ2-1; D is perhaps TRBD1 (5 bases). The V gene's germline CDR1 is MNHEY and CDR2 SVGEGT. CDR3 length equals 15 residues. V shed 2 bases and J shed 3 bases, with 11 bases lying between them. The CDR3 bases are TGTGCCAGCAGTTACGACAGAGGACGCTACAATGAGCAGTTCTTC. Its translation: CASSYDRGRYNEQFF.

This sequence joins TRBV10-3 and TRBJ2-5; perhaps TRBD2 as D (6 bases). Germline loops: CDR1 ENHRY, CDR2 SYGVKD. CDR3 length: 16 amino acids. Deletions cut 2 bases from V and 2 bases from J, with 15 bases between. DNA of the CDR3: TGTGCCATCAGTGAGGGTCTGGTGGCGGGACAAGAGACCCAGTACTTC. Translating gives CAISEGLVAGQETQYF.